This TCR beta chain was captured by sequencing in a study of shared clonotypes between healthy human individuals. Replicate PCRs from sorted subsets contained roughly 220 ng DNA, which is around 30,000 T cell genomes. The table came from immunoSEQ multiplex PCR; TCRdb's copy has only in-frame clones and leaves some out. The sample has over 150,000 clones, 60% to 75% seen once. On this clone itself: The antigen is undetermined.

Study-wide results and limits: Shared clonotypes across all four donors exceeded non-shared ones in generation probability.

V dropped 0 bases and J dropped 1; count of bases not matched to a gene: 2. The CDR3 is 16 residues long. CDR1 is SGDLS and CDR2 is YYNGEE in the germline V gene. The sequenced sample consisted of memory CD4+ T cells sorted from blood. Described subset: CD45RA-negative fraction. The chain couples TRBV9 to TRBJ2-2, with 8 bases aligning to TRBD2. This sequence originates from a man aged 25 to 40 in good health. For the CDR3, the DNA is TGTGCCAGCAGCGTAGCTACTAGCGGGAACACCGGGGAGCTGTTTTTT. Protein product: CASSVATSGNTGELFF. The variable domain in full, with the rest retrieved from reference TRBV9 and TRBJ2-2, is DSGVTQTPKHLITATGQRVTLRCSPRSGDLSVYWYQQSLDQGLQFLIQYYNGEERAKGNILERFSAQQFPDLHSELNLSSLELGDSALYFCASSVATSGNTGELFFGEGSRLTVL.